This passage covers 5 T cell receptor beta chains from one sample sequenced in a study of blood T cells in healthy people across ages. The authors ran a second PCR of 7 to 11 cycles using a sample-barcoded 5' primer and a J-beta primer mix. TCRdb ran MiXCR on the 5' RACE reads and lists one entry per CDR3 protein. The table includes some 1.8 million distinct CDR3 sequences, approximately 40% detected once. Input material: blood. All receptors come from a human donor in good health.

This sequence joins TRBV27 and TRBJ1-6; 7 bases line up with TRBD1. The V and J ends lost 6 bases and 7 bases, in that order; junction bases with no gene match: 6. The CDR3 is 14 amino acids. The germline gives CDR1 MNHEY, CDR2 SMNVEV (reference sequence). The CDR3 loop reads CASRAGTENSPLHF. In nucleotides, the CDR3 is TGTGCCAGCAGAGCCGGGACAGAAAATTCACCCCTCCACTTT.

V is TRBV10-3 and J is TRBJ2-3, with 7 bases identical to TRBD1. J was trimmed by 0 bases and V by 6 bases; bases with no gene match: 9. CDR3 length: 16 amino acids. Germline CDR1 ENHRY, CDR2 SYGVKD. CDR3 in DNA: TGTGCCATCAGACCCAACAGGGGACAGAGCACAGATACGCAGTATTTT. Translating it yields CAIRPNRGQSTDTQYF.

This clonotype has a handful of counts. This rearrangement joins TRBV6-1 to TRBJ2-4; perhaps D is TRBD1 or TRBD2 (5 bases each). The V end was cut by 11 bases, the J end by 0 bases, with 11 bases between. This CDR3 region has 13 residues. CDR1 and CDR2 from the germline V gene are MNHNS and SASEGT. The CDR3 DNA reads TGTGCCGCCCGGGACCTAGCCAAAAACATTCAGTACTTC. Translation gives CAARDLAKNIQYF.

This clonotype was counted a few times. The genes are TRBV12-3 or TRBV12-4 and TRBJ1-1; D possibly corresponds to TRBD1 (6 bases). This CDR3 region has 14 residues. V lost 7 bases to trimming and J lost 5 bases, with 17 bases between them. CDR3 loop: CASKPGHQGTEAFF. For the CDR3, the DNA is TGTGCCAGCAAACCGGGACACCAAGGGACTGAAGCTTTCTTT.

This chain joins TRBV4-3 and TRBJ2-7; D is tentatively TRBD1 or TRBD2 (5 bases each). There are 17 residues in the CDR3. The germline V and J ends were trimmed by 0 bases and 0 bases, with 15 bases remaining between them. Per the germline V gene, CDR1 is LGHNA and CDR2 is YSLEER. CDR3 DNA sequence: TGCGCCAGCAGCCAAGATCTGGGGGTCGAGAGCTCCTACGAGCAGTACTTC. This codes for CASSQDLGVESSYEQYF.